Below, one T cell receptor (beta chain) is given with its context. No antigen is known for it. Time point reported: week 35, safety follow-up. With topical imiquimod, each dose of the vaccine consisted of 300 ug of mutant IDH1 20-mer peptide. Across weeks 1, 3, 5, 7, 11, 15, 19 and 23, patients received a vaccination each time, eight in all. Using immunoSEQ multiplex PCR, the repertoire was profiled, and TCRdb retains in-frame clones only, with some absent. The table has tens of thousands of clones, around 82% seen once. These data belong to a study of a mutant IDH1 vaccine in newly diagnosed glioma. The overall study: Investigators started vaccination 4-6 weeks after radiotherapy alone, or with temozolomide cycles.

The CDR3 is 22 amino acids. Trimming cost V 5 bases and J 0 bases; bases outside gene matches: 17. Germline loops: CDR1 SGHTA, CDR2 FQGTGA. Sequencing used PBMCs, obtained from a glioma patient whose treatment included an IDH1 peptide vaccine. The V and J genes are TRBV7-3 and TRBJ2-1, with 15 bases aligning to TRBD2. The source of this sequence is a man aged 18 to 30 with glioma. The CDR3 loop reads CASSVGPSGLAGGGLSYNEQFF. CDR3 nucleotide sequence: TGTGCCAGCAGCGTTGGACCATCCGGACTAGCGGGAGGGGGTCTCTCCTACAATGAGCAGTTCTTC.